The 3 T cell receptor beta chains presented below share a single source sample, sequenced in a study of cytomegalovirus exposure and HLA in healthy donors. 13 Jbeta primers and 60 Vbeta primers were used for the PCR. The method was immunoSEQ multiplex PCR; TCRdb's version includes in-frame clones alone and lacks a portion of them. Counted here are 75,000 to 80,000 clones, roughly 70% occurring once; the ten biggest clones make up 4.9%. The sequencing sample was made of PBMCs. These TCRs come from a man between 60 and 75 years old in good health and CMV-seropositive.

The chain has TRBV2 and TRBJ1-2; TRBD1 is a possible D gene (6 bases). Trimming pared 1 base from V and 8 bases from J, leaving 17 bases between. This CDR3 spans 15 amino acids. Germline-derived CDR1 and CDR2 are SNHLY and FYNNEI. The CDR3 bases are TGTGCCAGCAGTGAAGGGGTGCGGGGGGCGCAGGGCTACACCTTC. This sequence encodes CASSEGVRGAQGYTF.

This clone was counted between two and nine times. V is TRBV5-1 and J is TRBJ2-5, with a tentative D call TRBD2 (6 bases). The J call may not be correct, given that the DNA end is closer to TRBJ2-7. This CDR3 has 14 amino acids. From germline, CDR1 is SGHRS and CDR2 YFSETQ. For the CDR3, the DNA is TGCGCCAGCAGCTTGGCCAGACTAGTCTACGAGCAGTACTTC. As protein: CASSLARLVYEQYF.

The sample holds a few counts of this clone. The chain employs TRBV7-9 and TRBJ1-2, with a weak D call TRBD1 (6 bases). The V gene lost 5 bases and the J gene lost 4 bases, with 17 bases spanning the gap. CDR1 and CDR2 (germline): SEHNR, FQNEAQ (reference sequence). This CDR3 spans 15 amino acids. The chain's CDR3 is CASSPGGAQLYGYTF. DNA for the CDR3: TGTGCCAGCAGCCCCGGGGGGGCCCAACTCTATGGCTACACCTTC.